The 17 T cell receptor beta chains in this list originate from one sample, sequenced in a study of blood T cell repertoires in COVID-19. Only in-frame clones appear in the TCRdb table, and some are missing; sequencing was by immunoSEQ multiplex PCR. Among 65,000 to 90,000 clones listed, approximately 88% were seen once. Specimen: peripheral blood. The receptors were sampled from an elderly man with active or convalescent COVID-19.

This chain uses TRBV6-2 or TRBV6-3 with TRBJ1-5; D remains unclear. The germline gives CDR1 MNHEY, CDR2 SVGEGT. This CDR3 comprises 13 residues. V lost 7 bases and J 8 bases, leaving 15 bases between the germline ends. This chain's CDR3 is CASTPEPLKPQHF. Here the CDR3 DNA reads TGTGCCAGCACCCCCGAGCCCCTCAAGCCCCAGCATTTT.

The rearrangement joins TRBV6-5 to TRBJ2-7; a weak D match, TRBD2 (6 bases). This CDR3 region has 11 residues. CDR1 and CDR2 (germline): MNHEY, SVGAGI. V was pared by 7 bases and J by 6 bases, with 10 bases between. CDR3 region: CASMEGFEQYF. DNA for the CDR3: TGTGCCAGCATGGAGGGTTTCGAGCAGTACTTC.

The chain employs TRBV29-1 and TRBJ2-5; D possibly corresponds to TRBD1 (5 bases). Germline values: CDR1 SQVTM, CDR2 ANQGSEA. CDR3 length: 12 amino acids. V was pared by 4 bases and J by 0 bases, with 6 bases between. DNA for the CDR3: TGCAGCGTTGGACAGAACCAAGAGACCCAGTACTTC. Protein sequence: CSVGQNQETQYF. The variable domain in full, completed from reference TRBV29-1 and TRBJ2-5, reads SAVISQKPSRDICQRGTSLTIQCQVDSQVTMMFWYRQQPGQSLTLIATANQGSEATYESGFVIDKFPISRPNLTFSTLTVSNMSPEDSSIYLCSVGQNQETQYFGPGTRLLVL.

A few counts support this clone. CDR3 sequence (DNA): TGCGCCAGCAGCCGGACAGCGAACACTGAAGCTTTCTTT. Residues: CASSRTANTEAFF. V is TRBV5-1 and J is TRBJ1-1; TRBD1 might be the D (6 bases). This CDR3 has 13 amino acids. V was cut by 4 bases and J by 1 base, with 8 bases left in between. Germline CDR1 SGHRS, CDR2 YFSETQ. The whole variable domain, remainder taken from reference TRBV5-1 and TRBJ1-1, is KAGVTQTPRYLIKTRGQQVTLSCSPISGHRSVSWYQQTPGQGLQFLFEYFSETQRNKGNFPGRFSGRQFSNSRSEMNVSTLELGDSALYLCASSRTANTEAFFGQGTRLTVV.

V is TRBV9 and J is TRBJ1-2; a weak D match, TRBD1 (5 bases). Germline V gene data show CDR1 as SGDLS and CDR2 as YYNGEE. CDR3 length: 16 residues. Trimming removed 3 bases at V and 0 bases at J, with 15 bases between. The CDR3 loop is CASSGAGIYANYGYTF. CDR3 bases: TGTGCCAGCAGCGGGGCAGGGATATATGCTAACTATGGCTACACCTTC.

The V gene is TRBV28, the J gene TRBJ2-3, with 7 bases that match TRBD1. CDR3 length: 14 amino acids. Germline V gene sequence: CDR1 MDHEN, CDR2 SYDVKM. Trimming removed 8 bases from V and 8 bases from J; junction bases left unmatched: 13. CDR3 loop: CASGQAKPKVTQYF. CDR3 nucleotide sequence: TGTGCCAGCGGACAGGCAAAACCAAAAGTTACGCAGTATTTT.

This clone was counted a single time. This CDR3 reads CASGLPDSRSGNTIYF. The CDR3 DNA sequence: TGTGCTAGTGGTCTCCCCGACAGCCGCTCTGGAAACACCATATATTTT. The chain recombines TRBV12-5 with TRBJ1-3; weak D call: TRBD1 (5 bases). This CDR3 has 16 amino acids. The V gene's germline CDR1 is LGHNT and CDR2 FRNRAP. V gave up 5 bases and J gave up 0 bases, with 14 bases separating them.

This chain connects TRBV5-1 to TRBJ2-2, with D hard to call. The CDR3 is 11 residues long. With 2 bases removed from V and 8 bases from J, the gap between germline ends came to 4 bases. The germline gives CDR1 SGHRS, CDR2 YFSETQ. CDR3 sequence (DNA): TGCGCCAGCAGCTTAGCGGGGGAGCTGTTTTTT. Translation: CASSLAGELFF.

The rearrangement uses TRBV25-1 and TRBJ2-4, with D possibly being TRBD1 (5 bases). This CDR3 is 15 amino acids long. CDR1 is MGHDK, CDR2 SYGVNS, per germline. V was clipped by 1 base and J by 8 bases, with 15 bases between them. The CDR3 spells CASSEFKGAVDIQYF. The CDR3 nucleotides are TGTGCCAGCAGTGAATTCAAAGGGGCCGTGGACATTCAGTACTTC.

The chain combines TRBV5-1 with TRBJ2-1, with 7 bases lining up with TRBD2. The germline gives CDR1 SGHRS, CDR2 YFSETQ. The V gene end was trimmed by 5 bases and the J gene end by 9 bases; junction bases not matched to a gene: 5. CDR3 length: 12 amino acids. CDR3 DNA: TGCGCCAGCAGGTCGGGGAGGGGTGAGCAGTTCTTC. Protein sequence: CASRSGRGEQFF.

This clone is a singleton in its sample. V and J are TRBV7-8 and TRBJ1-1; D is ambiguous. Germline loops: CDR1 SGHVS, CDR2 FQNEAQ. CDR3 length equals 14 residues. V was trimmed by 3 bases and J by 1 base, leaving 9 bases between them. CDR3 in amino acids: CASSFNTGNTEAFF. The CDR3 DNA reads TGTGCCAGCAGCTTCAATACGGGGAACACTGAAGCTTTCTTT.

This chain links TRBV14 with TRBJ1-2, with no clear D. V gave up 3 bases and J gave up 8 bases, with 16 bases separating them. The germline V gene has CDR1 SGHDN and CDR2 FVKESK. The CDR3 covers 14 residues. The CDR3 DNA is TGTGCCAGCAGCCAGCAGGCCCATCTTGGGGGCTACACCTTC. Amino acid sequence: CASSQQAHLGGYTF.

CDR3 in amino acids: CASSAGAGDEQYF. Written as DNA, the CDR3 is TGCGCCAGCAGCGCGGGGGCGGGGGACGAGCAGTACTTC. This chain uses TRBV5-1 with TRBJ2-7; tentatively, D is TRBD2 (7 bases). Trimming removed 4 bases from V and 5 bases from J, with 13 bases in between. This CDR3 spans 13 amino acids. From germline, CDR1 is SGHRS and CDR2 YFSETQ.

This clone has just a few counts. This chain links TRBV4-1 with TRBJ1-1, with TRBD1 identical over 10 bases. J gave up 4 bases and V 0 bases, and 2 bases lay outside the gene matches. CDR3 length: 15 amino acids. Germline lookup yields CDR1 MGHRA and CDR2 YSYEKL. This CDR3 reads CASSQDRTGGTEAFF. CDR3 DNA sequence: TGCGCCAGCAGCCAAGATCGGACAGGGGGCACTGAAGCTTTCTTT.

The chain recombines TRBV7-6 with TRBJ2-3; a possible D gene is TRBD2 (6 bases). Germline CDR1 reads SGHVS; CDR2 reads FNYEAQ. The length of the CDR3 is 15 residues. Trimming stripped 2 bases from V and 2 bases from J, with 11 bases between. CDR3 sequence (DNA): TGTGCCAGCAGCTTACGGGACTCTACCACAGATACGCAGTATTTT. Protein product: CASSLRDSTTDTQYF.

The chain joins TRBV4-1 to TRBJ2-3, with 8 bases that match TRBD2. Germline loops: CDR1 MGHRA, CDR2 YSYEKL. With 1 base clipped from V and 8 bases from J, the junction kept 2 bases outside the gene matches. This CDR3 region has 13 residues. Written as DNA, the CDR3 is TGCGCCAGCAGCCAAGGACGGGAGGGTACGCAGTATTTT. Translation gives CASSQGREGTQYF.

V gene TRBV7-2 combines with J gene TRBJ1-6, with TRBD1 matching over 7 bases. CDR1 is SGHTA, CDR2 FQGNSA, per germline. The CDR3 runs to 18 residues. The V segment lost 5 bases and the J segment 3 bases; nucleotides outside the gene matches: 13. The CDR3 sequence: CASSRRGQFSDYNSPLHF. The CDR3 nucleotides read TGTGCCAGCAGCCGGAGGGGGCAGTTTTCCGACTATAATTCACCCCTCCACTTT.